The 28 T cell receptor beta chains given below trace back to one sample, sequenced in a study of cytomegalovirus exposure and HLA in healthy donors. Primers for the PCR totalled 60 Vbeta and 13 Jbeta. TCRdb keeps only in-frame clones here, not all; method: immunoSEQ multiplex PCR. Of over 100,000 clones listed, about two thirds are singletons. Input material: PBMCs. The receptors originated from a man between 50 and 59 years old in good health and CMV-seropositive.

This clone has only one observation. The chain combines TRBV7-9 with TRBJ2-1, with TRBD2 identical over 9 bases. V gave up 2 bases and J gave up 10 bases; unmatched junction bases: 3. The CDR3 has 13 amino acids. CDR1 and CDR2 (germline): SEHNR, FQNEAQ (reference sequence). The CDR3 region is CASSLSREGEQFF. CDR3 DNA: TGTGCCAGCAGCTTATCGCGGGAGGGAGAGCAGTTCTTC.

The rearrangement uses TRBV6-5 and TRBJ2-7; 8 positions match TRBD2. V lost 6 bases to trimming and J lost 2 bases; unmatched junction nucleotides: 6. Looked up from germline, CDR1 is MNHEY and CDR2 is SVGAGI. The CDR3 loop spans 14 amino acids. The CDR3 loop is CASRTAGAAYEQYF. The CDR3 DNA follows: TGTGCCAGCAGGACAGCGGGGGCCGCCTACGAGCAGTACTTC.

This rearrangement joins TRBV7-8 to TRBJ1-1, with D possibly matching TRBD1 (6 bases). This CDR3 is 15 amino acids long. V dropped 5 bases and J dropped 0 bases, with 13 bases sitting between them. The germline CDR1 and CDR2 sequences are SGHVS and FQNEAQ. The DNA of the CDR3 is TGTGCCAGCAGCATACAGGGCAGCTTGAACACTGAAGCTTTCTTT. Residues: CASSIQGSLNTEAFF.

CDR3 loop: CASSSQNSPLHF. CDR3 coding DNA: TGTGCCAGCAGCTCACAGAATTCACCCCTCCACTTT. The chain recombines TRBV7-2 with TRBJ1-6, with D unresolved. The CDR3 is 12 residues long. Germline CDR1 SGHTA, CDR2 FQGNSA. Trimming removed 4 bases at V and 7 bases at J, with 5 bases between. Together with reference TRBV7-2 and TRBJ1-6, the CDR3 gives the full variable domain: GAGVSQSPSNKVTEKGKDVELRCDPISGHTALYWYRQSLGQGLEFLIYFQGNSAPDKSGLPSDRFSAERTGGSVSTLTIQRTQQEDSAVYLCASSSQNSPLHFGNGTRLTVT.

CDR3 in amino acids: CASTGGPGLAGGPTYEQYF. CDR3 coding DNA: TGTGCCAGCACCGGCGGGCCGGGACTAGCGGGAGGGCCTACCTACGAGCAGTACTTC. The chain uses TRBV2 and TRBJ2-7, with TRBD2 identical over 16 bases. The germline V gene has CDR1 SNHLY and CDR2 FYNNEI. The CDR3 is made up of 19 amino acids. J was trimmed by 2 bases and V by 7 bases; bases with no gene match: 14.

This clone has more than one count but fewer than ten. The V gene is TRBV19, the J gene TRBJ2-6, with 10 bases matching TRBD1. Germline V gene data show CDR1 as LNHDA and CDR2 as SQIVND (reference sequence). There are 21 residues in the CDR3. V was clipped by 6 bases and J by 0 bases; unmatched bases: 17. The CDR3 loop reads CASRKEISRDRGFSGANVLTF. CDR3 coding DNA: TGTGCCAGTAGAAAAGAGATAAGCCGGGACAGGGGATTCTCTGGGGCCAACGTCCTGACTTTC.

This clone was counted once. The CDR3 DNA reads TGTGCCAGCTCACCGTCGGGGAGATTGGGGCAGCCCCAGCATTTT. The encoded protein is CASSPSGRLGQPQHF. The chain couples TRBV18 to TRBJ1-5; D remains unclear. Per the germline V gene, CDR1 is KGHSH and CDR2 is LQKENI. The V end was cut by 3 bases, the J end by 7 bases, with 16 bases between. The CDR3 loop spans 15 amino acids.

This clone was seen a handful of times. For the CDR3, the DNA is TGTGCCAGCAGTTTCTCCGCCAGGGGGGCCTACGAGCAGTACTTC. Translation: CASSFSARGAYEQYF. V is TRBV27 and J is TRBJ2-7; a weak D match, TRBD1 (7 bases). Germline-derived CDR1 and CDR2 are MNHEY and SMNVEV (reference sequence). The CDR3 covers 15 residues. The V end was cut by 3 bases, the J end by 2 bases, with 14 bases between.

This sequence joins TRBV10-1 and TRBJ2-3; D perhaps matches TRBD1 (7 bases). This CDR3 comprises 17 residues. Germline V gene sequence: CDR1 WNHNN, CDR2 SYGVQD (reference sequence). With 8 bases removed from V and 2 bases from J, the gap between germline ends came to 23 bases. Here the CDR3 DNA reads TGCGCCAGCGGCAGGGGGGACTCGGGCTCCCTCACAGATACGCAGTATTTT. It codes for CASGRGDSGSLTDTQYF.

The chain joins TRBV6-1 to TRBJ2-7; D is undetermined. Germline-derived CDR1 and CDR2 are MNHNS and SASEGT. The CDR3 runs 15 residues. V lost 3 bases and J lost 0, with 12 bases in between. CDR3 loop: CASSDSSASSYEQYF. As DNA, the CDR3 is TGTGCCAGCAGTGATAGTTCAGCGAGCTCCTACGAGCAGTACTTC.

The chain is built from TRBV5-1 and TRBJ2-2; D unclear. Trimming removed 4 bases at V and 6 bases at J, with 10 bases between. The length of the CDR3 is 13 residues. Per germline, CDR1 SGHRS and CDR2 YFSETQ. CDR3 nucleotide sequence: TGCGCCAGCAGCCCTTTGGGCCCCGGGGAGCTGTTTTTT. This sequence encodes CASSPLGPGELFF. Together with reference TRBV5-1 and TRBJ2-2, the CDR3 gives the full variable domain: KAGVTQTPRYLIKTRGQQVTLSCSPISGHRSVSWYQQTPGQGLQFLFEYFSETQRNKGNFPGRFSGRQFSNSRSEMNVSTLELGDSALYLCASSPLGPGELFFGEGSRLTVL.

The rearrangement links TRBV15 to TRBJ1-6; D uncertain. The CDR3 sequence is 13 residues long. Trimming shortened V by 0 bases and J by 7 bases, and 4 bases separated the two germline ends. Germline CDR1 and CDR2: LNHNV and YYDKDF (reference sequence). The CDR3 DNA reads TGTGCCACCAGCAGAGATGTAAATTCACCCCTCCACTTT. Amino acid sequence: CATSRDVNSPLHF.

This clone has a handful of counts. At the DNA level, this CDR3 is encoded by other sequences in the same sample as well. V is TRBV2 and J is TRBJ1-1; no clear D gene. This CDR3 contains 12 residues. Germline V gives CDR1 SNHLY, CDR2 FYNNEI. Between the trimmed V and J ends, which lost 5 bases and 1 base, there was a span of 5 bases. CDR3 loop: CASSRQNTEAFF. CDR3 DNA sequence: TGTGCCAGCAGTAGACAGAACACTGAAGCTTTCTTT.

J is TRBJ2-5 and V is TRBV27; weak D call: TRBD1 (5 bases). V was shortened by 6 bases and J by 5 bases, with 19 bases between the two germline ends. Per germline, CDR1 MNHEY and CDR2 SMNVEV (reference sequence). The length of the CDR3 is 15 residues. DNA for the CDR3: TGTGCCAGCAGCCGCCGGCAGGGTTTTTGGGAGACCCAGTACTTC. It codes for CASSRRQGFWETQYF.

V usage is TRBV5-8 and J usage is TRBJ1-2; no reliable D call. The CDR3 loop spans 14 amino acids. V lost 4 bases and J 4 bases, leaving 14 bases between the germline ends. Germline V gives CDR1 SGHTS, CDR2 YDEGEE. The CDR3 loop reads CASSAQGGSYGYTF. CDR3 nucleotides: TGTGCCAGCAGCGCACAAGGAGGGAGCTATGGCTACACCTTC.

The V call is TRBV5-1, the J call TRBJ2-2, with 8 bases aligning to TRBD1. This CDR3 spans 15 amino acids. The germline CDR1 and CDR2 sequences are SGHRS and YFSETQ. With V trimmed by 4 bases and J by 4 bases, 6 bases remained unmatched. In DNA form, the CDR3 reads TGCGCCAGCAGCCGGGACAGGAGAAGCACCGGGGAGCTGTTTTTT. Translation: CASSRDRRSTGELFF.

The V call is TRBV10-3, the J call TRBJ2-1; the match to TRBD2 covers 11 bases. The V gene end was trimmed by 4 bases and the J gene end by 4 bases; junction bases not matched to a gene: 15. Germline assignment: CDR1 ENHRY and CDR2 SYGVKD. The CDR3 is 19 residues long. Written as DNA, the CDR3 is TGTGCCATCAGTGCTATGGGGACTAGCGGCGAATCGAAATACAATGAGCAGTTCTTC. As protein: CAISAMGTSGESKYNEQFF.

V gene TRBV2 combines with J gene TRBJ2-3, with TRBD2 identical over 7 bases. The CDR3 contains 13 residues. Losses at the gene ends were 8 bases for V and 0 bases for J; bases not matched to a gene: 2. Germline loops: CDR1 SNHLY, CDR2 FYNNEI. The CDR3 is CASGGGSTDTQYF. The CDR3 nucleotides are TGTGCCAGCGGGGGGGGTAGCACAGATACGCAGTATTTT.

The rearrangement joins TRBV19 to TRBJ1-5; D is perhaps TRBD1 (5 bases). This CDR3 region has 14 residues. Germline V gene sequence: CDR1 LNHDA, CDR2 SQIVND (reference sequence). V was cut by 8 bases and J by 0 bases, with 11 bases left in between. The CDR3 DNA reads TGTGCCAGTTACGACAGATATAGCAATCAGCCCCAGCATTTT. Translating gives CASYDRYSNQPQHF.

This clone was recorded only once. The CDR3 sequence: CASSAPGYNEQFF. CDR3 coding DNA: TGTGCCAGCAGTGCTCCGGGGTACAATGAGCAGTTCTTC. The chain joins TRBV6-5 to TRBJ2-1, with a possible D match to TRBD2 (5 bases). The CDR3 spans 13 residues. The ends were cut back, 5 bases at V and 4 bases at J, with 9 bases in the middle. CDR1 is MNHEY, CDR2 SVGAGI, per germline.

The J gene is TRBJ1-2, the V gene TRBV4-1; D uncertain. The germline gives CDR1 MGHRA, CDR2 YSYEKL. Trimming removed 4 bases from V and 5 bases from J, with 23 bases in between. The CDR3 runs to 17 residues. The CDR3 sequence: CASSLGPIRQASYGYTF. CDR3 bases: TGCGCCAGCAGCCTTGGGCCTATCCGCCAGGCTTCATATGGCTACACCTTC.

In its sample, this clone was seen a few times. This chain uses TRBV11-2 with TRBJ2-4; the D gene is possibly TRBD1 (5 bases). V was shortened by 5 bases and J by 6 bases, with 17 bases between the two germline ends. The germline CDR1 and CDR2 sequences are SGHAT and FQNNGV. The CDR3 consists of 15 residues. The CDR3 region is CASSGLRGRRNIQYF. CDR3 DNA: TGTGCCAGCAGCGGGCTTAGGGGTCGGAGAAACATTCAGTACTTC.

V usage is TRBV6-5 and J usage is TRBJ1-2, with 7 bases fitting TRBD1. Germline V lookup: CDR1 MNHEY, CDR2 SVGAGI. The V gene end was trimmed by 6 bases and the J gene end by 5 bases; junction bases not matched to a gene: 6. This CDR3 has 13 residues. The CDR3 sequence is CASRPGTAYGYTF. The CDR3, as DNA: TGTGCCAGCAGACCCGGGACAGCGTATGGCTACACCTTC.

CDR3 residues: CASSEQGERDQPQHF. For the CDR3, the DNA is TGTGCCAGCAGTGAGCAGGGGGAACGGGATCAGCCCCAGCATTTT. This chain uses TRBV6-1 with TRBJ1-5; 7 bases line up with TRBD1. This CDR3 has 15 amino acids. Germline CDR1 is MNHNS and CDR2 is SASEGT. The ends lost 3 bases at V and 5 bases at J; junction bases unmatched: 7.

This clone has just a few counts. The rearrangement links TRBV29-1 to TRBJ1-2; TRBD1 might be the D (6 bases). The CDR3 spans 13 residues. CDR1 and CDR2 from the germline V gene are SQVTM and ANQGSEA. V was pared by 7 bases and J by 0 bases, with 12 bases between. The CDR3 DNA sequence: TGCAGCGCCGGGCGGACAGCTAACTATGGCTACACCTTC. Its translation: CSAGRTANYGYTF.

This clone was detected a few times. The chain recombines TRBV11-2 with TRBJ2-7, with 8 bases aligning to TRBD1. Germline-derived CDR1 and CDR2 are SGHAT and FQNNGV. With V trimmed by 5 bases and J by 2 bases, 14 bases remained unmatched. This CDR3 has 17 amino acids. The CDR3 nucleotides are TGTGCCAGCAGCCCGGGAATCAGGGGGCCATTTACCTACGAGCAGTACTTC. This sequence encodes CASSPGIRGPFTYEQYF.

The V gene is TRBV28, the J gene TRBJ2-1; 8 nucleotides line up with TRBD2. The CDR3 sequence is 16 residues long. The germline gives CDR1 MDHEN, CDR2 SYDVKM. With V trimmed by 5 bases and J by 7 bases, 13 bases remained unmatched. The CDR3 sequence is CASSAPGSGRGNEQFF. The CDR3 coding sequence is TGTGCCAGCAGTGCCCCAGGGAGCGGGAGAGGAAATGAGCAGTTCTTC.

This clone was found a few times. V usage is TRBV5-1 and J usage is TRBJ2-2, with 8 positions matching TRBD2. After removal of 4 bases from V and 6 bases from J, the junction contained 11 bases not matched to a gene. This CDR3 is built from 16 residues. Germline CDR1 reads SGHRS; CDR2 reads YFSETQ. CDR3 loop: CASSPLAGGRAGELFF. The CDR3 region has the DNA TGCGCCAGCAGCCCTCTAGCGGGCGGAAGAGCCGGGGAGCTGTTTTTT.